This TCR beta chain was recovered during a study of shared clonotypes between healthy human individuals. Study information: The cohort comprised a couple of women and a few men. Their ages spanned 18 to 49 years. Findings of the study overall: Sequencing depth was expected to influence donor clonotype sharing. Relative to memory subsets, naive subsets generally showed larger estimated richness. Owing to a small donor count, the genetic and exposure-history diversity represented was limited.

This clone appeared a few times. Antigen: not known. The identical CDR3 is also encoded by other nucleotide sequences in the sample. V was trimmed by 6 bases and J by 0 bases, leaving 2 bases between them. CDR1 MNHEY and CDR2 SVGAGI come from the germline V gene. The CDR3 covers 11 residues. The data were produced by immunoSEQ multiplex PCR, yet TCRdb's version contains in-frame clones alone and is incomplete. The data contain some 2,000,000 clones, around 95% of them singletons. Sequencing was done on a sample of naive CD4+ T cells sorted from blood. The sample's subset: CD45RA+ positively selected. This sequence was found in a young man in good health. This rearrangement joins TRBV6-5 to TRBJ1-2, with no clear D. Here the CDR3 reads CASRANYGYTF. The CDR3 DNA reads as TGTGCCAGCAGGGCTAACTATGGCTACACCTTC.